These 11 T cell receptor beta chains originate from one sample sequenced in a study of cytomegalovirus exposure and HLA in healthy donors. The PCR used 60 Vbeta and 13 Jbeta primers. Measured with immunoSEQ multiplex PCR; TCRdb has only the in-frame clones, and not every one. The sample contains roughly 250,000 clones, roughly 80% of which appear only once. Sequencing input: PBMCs. The origin of the receptors is a girl aged 2 to 10 in good health and CMV-seronegative.

The chain combines TRBV4-1 with TRBJ1-1; D is perhaps TRBD1 (6 bases). The CDR3 is made up of 15 amino acids. The V gene's germline CDR1 is MGHRA and CDR2 YSYEKL. With 1 base removed from V and 6 bases from J, the gap between germline ends came to 15 bases. CDR3 DNA: TGCGCCAGCAGCCAAGGAAGGACTAGACAGGCTGAAGCTTTCTTT. Translated: CASSQGRTRQAEAFF.

This rearrangement joins TRBV9 to TRBJ2-3; 10 nucleotides line up with TRBD1. This CDR3 spans 17 amino acids. Germline V CDR1 and CDR2: SGDLS, YYNGEE. The V and J ends lost 4 bases and 1 base, in that order; junction bases with no gene match: 9. The CDR3 here is CASSPPTGTGGTDTQYF. CDR3 coding DNA: TGTGCCAGCAGCCCCCCCACTGGGACAGGGGGCACAGATACGCAGTATTTT.

This sequence joins TRBV6-5 and TRBJ1-5, with D possibly being TRBD1 (5 bases). Looked up from germline, CDR1 is MNHEY and CDR2 is SVGAGI. The CDR3 has 15 residues. The V and J ends lost 6 bases and 2 bases respectively, with 14 bases between them. The CDR3 sequence: CASSRAPWGNQPQHF. CDR3 bases: TGTGCCAGCAGCAGGGCCCCTTGGGGCAATCAGCCCCAGCATTTT.

The chain employs TRBV6-5 and TRBJ2-7; D not resolved. This CDR3 has 14 residues. V was pared by 0 bases and J by 2 bases, with 8 bases between. The germline V gene encodes CDR1 MNHEY and CDR2 SVGAGI. The CDR3, as DNA: TGTGCCAGCAGTTACTCACTGAAGACCTACGAGCAGTACTTC. Translated: CASSYSLKTYEQYF.

The chain carries TRBV13 and TRBJ2-5; 12 bases agree with TRBD1. The CDR3 contains 16 residues. The J segment lost 0 bases and the V segment lost 5 bases, leaving 4 bases of the junction unmatched. Germline CDR1 reads PRHDT; CDR2 reads FYEKMQ (reference sequence). For the CDR3, the DNA is TGTGCCAGCAGCCCCGGGACAGGGGGCGACCAAGAGACCCAGTACTTC. It specifies CASSPGTGGDQETQYF.

The J gene is TRBJ2-7, the V gene TRBV30; 7 bases line up with TRBD2. Germline lookup yields CDR1 GTSNPN and CDR2 SVGIG (reference sequence). This CDR3 contains 12 residues. Trimming at V came to 4 bases and at J to 3 bases, leaving 3 bases not matched to a gene. The CDR3 DNA sequence: TGTGCCTGGACCGGCGGGGGCTACGAGCAGTACTTC. Its protein is CAWTGGGYEQYF.

The rearrangement joins TRBV5-1 to TRBJ2-1, with 7 nucleotides matching TRBD1. V shed 4 bases, J shed 3 bases, and the junction held 4 bases outside the gene matches. This CDR3 region has 14 residues. Germline V lookup: CDR1 SGHRS, CDR2 YFSETQ. The CDR3 nucleotides are TGCGCCAGCAGCCCACAGGGGTTCTACAATGAGCAGTTCTTC. This sequence encodes CASSPQGFYNEQFF.

V and J are TRBV4-1 and TRBJ1-5; 7 positions agree with TRBD1. Germline V CDR1 and CDR2: MGHRA, YSYEKL. J gave up 8 bases and V 4 bases, and 5 bases lay outside the gene matches. This CDR3 is built from 13 residues. CDR3 DNA sequence: TGCGCCAGCAGCCTACTCCAGGGGGAGCCCCAGCATTTT. Translation: CASSLLQGEPQHF.

The sample holds one count of this clone. The chain has TRBV7-9 and TRBJ2-7; 11 nucleotides match TRBD2. The germline V gene encodes CDR1 SEHNR and CDR2 FQNEAQ (reference sequence). The CDR3 runs to 14 residues. Trimming cost V 2 bases and J 4 bases; bases outside gene matches: 1. DNA for the CDR3: TGTGCCAGCAGCTTAACTAGCGGGGGATACGAGCAGTACTTC. It encodes CASSLTSGGYEQYF.

This chain uses TRBV4-1 with TRBJ2-2, with D perhaps matching TRBD2 (6 bases). CDR3 length equals 14 residues. Trimming left V 6 bases short and J 3 bases short, with 11 bases between. The germline gives CDR1 MGHRA, CDR2 YSYEKL. CDR3 loop: CASSRLDDTGELFF. The CDR3, as DNA: TGCGCCAGCAGTAGACTAGACGACACCGGGGAGCTGTTTTTT.

V usage is TRBV5-1 and J usage is TRBJ2-1, with 9 bases that match TRBD1. There are 15 residues in the CDR3. The junction had 3 bases not matched to a gene; V was cut back by 0 bases and J by 5 bases. Germline V lookup: CDR1 SGHRS, CDR2 YFSETQ. CDR3 sequence reads: CASSLEGQGDNEQFF. The CDR3 DNA sequence: TGCGCCAGCAGCTTGGAGGGACAGGGCGACAATGAGCAGTTCTTC.